This TCR beta chain appears in the sequencing data of a study of identical twins. One entry per CDR3 protein results from TCRdb running MiXCR on the 5' RACE reads. The data show 500,000 or so distinct CDR3 sequences, 20% to 25% seen once. This CDR3 contains 15 residues. Germline V gene data show CDR1 as DFQATT and CDR2 as SNEGSKA (reference sequence). The ends were cut back, 0 bases at V and 0 bases at J, with 9 bases in the middle. A few counts support this clonotype. This sample also appeared in a second study, on T cells expressing NK-cell markers. As reported in that work: The TCR beta repertoires were obtained from sorted CD3+CD56+NKG2C+, CD3+CD56+NKG2C- and CD3+CD56-NKG2C+ T cells.

The source material was CD4+ T cells sorted from blood. The TCR was taken from a woman under 30 in good health. The genes are TRBV20-1 and TRBJ1-3; D uncertain. The chain's CDR3 is CSARDAGSSGNTIYF. DNA of the CDR3: TGCAGTGCTAGAGATGCGGGAAGCTCTGGAAACACCATATATTTT.